This is a list of T cell receptor beta chains from one sample in a study of shared clonotypes between healthy human individuals. This table comes from immunoSEQ multiplex PCR, and its TCRdb copy is limited to in-frame clones, with some not included. Found here are about 180,000 clones, over 85% of them singletons; the top ten hold 0.067%. Sequenced sample: naive CD4+ T cells sorted from blood. These receptors were taken from a woman aged 30 to 39 in good health. The conserved cysteine and the conserved F or W are not part of the CDR3 here. A D gene is named only where the DNA matches it firmly. Not every row has a clone size; where given, it reads once, few, many or a size class.

ASTVGQGTYEQY,TRBV5-1,TRBJ2-7,few,TRBD1
ASSFGPGAYEQY,TRBV11-3,.,.,.
ASSQDGRSYEQY,TRBV4-1,TRBJ2-7,.,.
ASSLMTASSYEQY,TRBV28,TRBJ2-7,.,.
ASSRAGVRETQY,TRBV4-1,TRBJ2-5,.,.
ASTANSPGLVTTGELF,TRBV7-2,TRBJ2-2,once,TRBD2
ASSPRTLKSTSPEVDGYT,TRBV18,TRBJ1-2,.,.
ASSPRRELPYEQY,TRBV18,TRBJ2-7,.,.
AWAPASFLANEKLF,TRBV30,TRBJ1-4,.,.
ASSGGSQNNEQF,TRBV7-9,TRBJ2-1,.,TRBD2
ASSGKRDRVWYEQY,TRBV7-8,TRBJ2-7,.,TRBD1
ASSLSKAGARGETQY,TRBV11-2,TRBJ2-5,.,.
ATSSRFPYQETQY,TRBV15,TRBJ2-5,.,.
ASSLSHTGELF,TRBV7-9,TRBJ2-2,once,.
ASSPVGSATSGKVGELF,TRBV28,TRBJ2-2,.,TRBD2
ASSVGQGAFQPQH,TRBV4-1,TRBJ1-5,.,TRBD1
ASSYQTGSGGYT,TRBV6-5,TRBJ1-2,.,TRBD1
ASRKPGQGTYEQY,TRBV6-5,TRBJ2-7,.,TRBD1
ASSLGGHYEQY,TRBV11-2,TRBJ2-7,.,.
ASSPVREDGYT,TRBV18,TRBJ1-2,.,.
ASSRVFERLGLGDTIY,TRBV7-9,TRBJ1-3,.,.
ASSDGSSYEQY,TRBV25-1,TRBJ2-7,.,.
SVQGGSIGYT,TRBV29-1,TRBJ1-2,.,.
ASSSEGGKLF,TRBV6-1,TRBJ1-4,once,.
ASSPREGPQH,TRBV18,TRBJ1-5,.,.
ASSPNPAWTGKETQY,TRBV11-1,TRBJ2-5,.,TRBD1
ASSLAGGRRDTQY,TRBV7-2,TRBJ2-3,.,.
ASSPDSNYGYT,TRBV5-1,TRBJ1-2,few,.
ASPGQYTDTQY,TRBV7-9,TRBJ2-3,.,.
ASQALAGVAETQY,TRBV19,TRBJ2-5,.,TRBD2
ASRGQGNYGYT,TRBV19,TRBJ1-2,.,TRBD1
AIGENRETQY,TRBV10-3,TRBJ2-5,.,.
ASSLVGYSNYGYT,TRBV7-9,TRBJ1-2,.,.
ASSLSWYEQY,TRBV28,TRBJ2-7,.,.
ASSLVLAANTGELF,TRBV4-2,TRBJ2-2,.,TRBD2
ASSRDPKRPSGNTIY,TRBV19,TRBJ1-3,.,.
AWSVSSVVIRY,TRBV30,TRBJ2-7,.,.
ASSPLDEQY,TRBV18,TRBJ2-7,.,.
ASRRTGGDEQF,TRBV19,TRBJ2-1,.,TRBD1
ASSLGSRATNEKLF,TRBV7-9,TRBJ1-4,.,.
ASAPGLAGDADTQY,TRBV19,TRBJ2-3,.,TRBD2
SVSGTSDNQETQY,TRBV29-1,TRBJ2-5,once,TRBD2
ATSRDSANYNGQF,TRBV15,TRBJ2-1,once,.
ASSPSRGVNEQY,TRBV18,.,.,.
ASSGPGKPYEQY,TRBV2,.,.,.
ASSLSSMRGGSGANVLT,TRBV28,TRBJ2-6,.,.
ASSRPGVSYEQY,TRBV19,TRBJ2-7,few,.
ASSVGTGLGYEQY,TRBV9,TRBJ2-7,once,.
ASSEDASVNGFVGKYEQY,TRBV6-1,TRBJ2-7,.,.
ASSHNARQGTSYEQY,TRBV7-9,.,.,TRBD1
ASREGPDAYEQY,TRBV6-6,.,.,.
ASSLEGADTQY,TRBV28,TRBJ2-3,.,.
ASSAWGGEQF,TRBV2,TRBJ2-1,.,TRBD2
ASSQRGHTEAF,TRBV28,TRBJ1-1,.,.
ASSPSRLAGEGDEQY,TRBV18,TRBJ2-7,.,TRBD2